This T cell receptor (beta chain) was sequenced in a study of shared clonotypes between healthy human individuals (TCRdb year 2020). For the wider study: Two women and three men aged 18 to 49 years were included in the cohort. Libraries were prepared and TCR repertoires were sequenced by different laboratories using diverse techniques, in order to increase sequencing depth and limit assay-specific biases. To estimate repertoire size and how much clonotypes are shared between individuals, the study performed deep sequencing of blood TCR repertoires from about five healthy adults. For each donor, three plates each were used for CD4 naive and CD4 memory, two plates were used for CD8 naive, and one plate was used for CD8 memory. Between about 0.85 and 9.5 billion PBMCs per donor were obtained by leukapheresis.

Donors were healthy HIV-negative adults with no recently reported acute infections or vaccinations. Only Caucasian adults living in Nashville, Tennessee, USA were represented among the donors. Magnetic negative selection was used to enrich CD4+ T cells, after which naive cells were positively selected on CD45RA and the negative fraction became the memory subset. Blood was collected by leukapheresis, and PBMCs were isolated by Ficoll-Histopaque density gradient centrifugation and then cryopreserved in liquid nitrogen vapor phase. Analytical flow cytometry was used to check the purity and quantity of each magnetically sorted T cell population. From each sorted fraction, genomic DNA was isolated and quantified by UV absorbance on a Nanodrop 2000c. In the case of this clone: What antigen it recognizes has not been identified. The sample holds no much larger clone one base away, and base qualities are not on file.

General findings and caveats noted by the study authors: Even with the large sequencing depth, rarefaction of the sorted-subset datasets indicated that sequencing was incomplete. Because the study included a small number of donors, the genetic and exposure-history diversity represented was limited. Estimated clonotype richness was generally larger for naive than for memory subsets. Sampling was restricted to blood, and TCR repertoires in tissues likely differ from the TCR repertoires found in blood. Across four donors, roughly 5.4% of naive CD4, roughly 3.5% of naive CD8, 2.3% of memory CD4, and 0.4% of memory CD8 clonotypes were shared. Pairwise subsampling led to the expectation that sequencing depth would affect the degree of clonotype sharing among donors. Higher generation probabilities were observed for clonotypes shared by all four sorted-subset donors than for non-shared clonotypes.

The CDR3 spans 16 residues, from the cysteine through the phenylalanine. Just CDR3 DNA is preserved here, 48 bases in frame from base 1. The V end loses 4 bases and the J end loses 3 bases, and a stretch of 16 bases separates them. From the germline V gene (reference sequence), CDR1 is SGHKS and CDR2 is YYEKEE. Using the deep immunoSEQ assay, multiplex PCR amplified TCR CDR3 regions from genomic DNA. For each cell subset, the extracted genomic DNA was distributed evenly across all wells of several immunoSEQ 96-well plates, and each plate served as one replicate. Each replicate PCR for sorted subsets received approximately 200 ng genomic DNA, equal to about 29,000 T cell genomes. Purified libraries were measured with a Qubit 3.0 fluorometer, size-checked on a Bioanalyzer 2100, and measured again with the KAPA Library Quantification kit. A separate single-read 150-cycle Illumina NextSeq 550 flow cell was used to sequence each immunoSEQ 96-well plate. The authors' analysis ran thus. Because the immunoSEQ output held only junctional sequences and lacked quality scores, the filtering could not match the filtering applied to full-length reads. To assign V/J genes and CDR3, sequences were annotated against IMGT germline references using PyIR, a Python wrapper for IgBLAST v1.9. Reads with weak V/J assignments (E-value above 1e-6), missing CDR3, stop codons, out-of-frame junctions, or ambiguous translated residues were removed. A V3J clonotype was defined by an identical inferred V gene, J gene, and CDR3 amino acid sequence. Percentage overlap between repertoires was computed as shared unique clonotypes divided by the size of the smaller repertoire. Three approaches were used to assess repertoire richness: RTK rarefaction, the Chao1 estimator, and Recon v2.1 estimates of unobserved clonotypes. Generation probabilities for all TCRbeta clonotypes obtained by the gDNA method from a handful of donors were computed using OLGA. TCRdb holds this immuneACCESS table with in-frame rearrangements only. Some clones are missing; in checked studies, unresolved V genes explain under half, and the rest has no known cause. The DNA gave D and trimming, while V, J and clone size come from that table. Within this sample are 850,000 to 1,100,000 clones, with 70% to 85% of them counted one time only. 0.89% of the sample is taken by the ten largest.

The V and J segments used are TRBV5-5 and TRBJ2-2, with TRBD1 as a weak D call on 6 bases. The receptor's source is a young man in good health. Some clones in this sample may be carry-over from other donors' samples. The sequenced material came from memory CD4+ T cells from PBMCs. The sample's cell subset or site label is to be understood as: CD45RA-negative fraction. The CDR3 reads as follows: CASSRRAGADTGELFF. The nucleotide sequence reads TGTGCCAGCAGCCGTCGGGCAGGGGCCGACACCGGGGAGCTGTTTTTT.